Sequencing of this T cell receptor (beta chain) was carried out in a study of blood T cell repertoires in COVID-19 (dated by TCRdb to the early 2020s). The study in broad terms: Samples from collaborators originated in the United States, Italy and Spain and spanned both the acute and convalescent phases of COVID-19. The material from the prospective study consisted of cDNA or gDNA derived from T cells, B-cell-depleted T cells, or PBMCs. Deeply sampled blood TCRbeta repertoires from subjects exposed to, actively infected with, or recovered from COVID-19 were included in the dataset. The repertoires were released in a freely available public database intended as a resource for research on the immune response to SARS-CoV-2. Samples came from the ongoing ImmuneRACE study (first 160 participants) plus 1,254 subjects from 6 global collaborators. Sample metadata almost always included a de-identified subject ID, COVID-19 status, age in years and sex. HLA class I and class II types, where available, came from metadata supplied by the sample provider rather than from assay-based typing. General findings and caveats noted by the study authors: The amount of clinical and demographic metadata varied by source and participant and was provided uncurated.

Trimming removed 4 bases from V and 4 bases from J, leaving 9 bases between the germline ends. CDR1 is given as LNHDA and CDR2 as SQIVND, both from the germline V gene (reference sequence). The CDR3 contains 13 residues, cysteine and phenylalanine counted. Of the read, only the CDR3 DNA is kept; its 39 bases are in frame from base 1. Participants in the prospective study were aged roughly 18 to 90 years, lived in 20 to 30 United States geographic areas, and enrolled through a virtual design. In the prospective study, cohorts were assigned on the basis of participant-reported clinical history obtained from a screening survey and a study questionnaire. For ImmuneRACE Cohort 3, a participant was defined as recovered based on two consecutive negative NP/OP PCR tests, clearance by a healthcare professional, or resolution of symptoms. In the prospective study, mobile phlebotomists collected whole blood, serum and a nasopharyngeal or oropharyngeal swab from each participant. Over an approximately 2-month period, participants in the prospective study had the option of providing additional blood draws and questionnaires. Before DNA extraction, blood samples from the prospective study were shipped at room temperature or frozen.

This clone came up many times. It has no known antigen specificity. No qualities accompany the bases; no much larger clone lies one base away. TCRbeta CDR3 regions were amplified from genomic DNA by means of the immunoSEQ Assay, a bias-controlled multiplex PCR. Processing in the source paper ran as follows. The number of nucleated cells in each sample was estimated by amplification of reference gene primers within the assay. To quantify the absolute abundance of each unique TCRbeta CDR3 rearrangement, sequence reads were collapsed and filtered. For each sample, productive Simpson clonality was calculated as the square root of Simpson's diversity index over productive rearrangements. TCRdb re-hosts the immuneACCESS table, in-frame sequences only. Its copies lack some clones; in the studies checked, an unresolved V gene accounts for under half of them, and the cause for the rest is not known. V and J calls and clone size follow that table, whereas D and trimming were derived from the DNA. The sample records roughly 500,000 clones, about 85% of which are singletons. The ten largest clonotypes hold 7% to 10% of the sample.

The V and J segments used are TRBV19 and TRBJ2-3, with the D gene not confidently named. The sequenced sample consisted of PBMCs or T cells enriched from blood (not recorded which). The TCR comes from a woman aged 60 to 75 who had recovered from COVID-19. Here the CDR3 is given as CASSTPLSDTQYF. Read as DNA, the sequence is TGTGCCAGTAGTACCCCTCTATCAGATACGCAGTATTTT.